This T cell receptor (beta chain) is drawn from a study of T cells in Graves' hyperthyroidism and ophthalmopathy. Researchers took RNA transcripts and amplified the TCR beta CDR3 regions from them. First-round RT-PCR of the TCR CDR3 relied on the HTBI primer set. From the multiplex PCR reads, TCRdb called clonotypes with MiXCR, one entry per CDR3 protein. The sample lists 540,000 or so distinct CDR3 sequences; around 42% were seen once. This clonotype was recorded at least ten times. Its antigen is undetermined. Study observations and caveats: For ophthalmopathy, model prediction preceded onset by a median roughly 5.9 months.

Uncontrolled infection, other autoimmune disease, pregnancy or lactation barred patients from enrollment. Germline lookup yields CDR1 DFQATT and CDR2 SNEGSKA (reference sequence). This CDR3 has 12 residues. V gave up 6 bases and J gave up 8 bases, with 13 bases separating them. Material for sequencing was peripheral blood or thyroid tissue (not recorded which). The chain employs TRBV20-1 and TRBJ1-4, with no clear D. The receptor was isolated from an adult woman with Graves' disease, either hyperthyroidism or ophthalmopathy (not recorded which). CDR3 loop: CSALSPGEKLFF. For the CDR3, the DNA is TGCAGTGCGTTGTCTCCGGGAGAAAAACTGTTTTTT.